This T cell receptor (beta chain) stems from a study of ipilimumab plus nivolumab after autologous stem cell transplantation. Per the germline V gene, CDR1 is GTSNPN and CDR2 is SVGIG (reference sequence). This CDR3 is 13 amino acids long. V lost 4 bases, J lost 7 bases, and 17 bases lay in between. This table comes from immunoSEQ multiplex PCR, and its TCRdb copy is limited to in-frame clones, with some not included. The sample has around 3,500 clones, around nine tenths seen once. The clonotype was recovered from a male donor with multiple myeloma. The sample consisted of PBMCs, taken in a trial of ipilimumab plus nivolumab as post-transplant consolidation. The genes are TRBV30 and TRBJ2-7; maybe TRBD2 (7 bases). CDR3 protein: CAWTWGGAGEQYF. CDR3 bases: TGTGCCTGGACCTGGGGGGGGGCTGGAGAGCAGTACTTC.